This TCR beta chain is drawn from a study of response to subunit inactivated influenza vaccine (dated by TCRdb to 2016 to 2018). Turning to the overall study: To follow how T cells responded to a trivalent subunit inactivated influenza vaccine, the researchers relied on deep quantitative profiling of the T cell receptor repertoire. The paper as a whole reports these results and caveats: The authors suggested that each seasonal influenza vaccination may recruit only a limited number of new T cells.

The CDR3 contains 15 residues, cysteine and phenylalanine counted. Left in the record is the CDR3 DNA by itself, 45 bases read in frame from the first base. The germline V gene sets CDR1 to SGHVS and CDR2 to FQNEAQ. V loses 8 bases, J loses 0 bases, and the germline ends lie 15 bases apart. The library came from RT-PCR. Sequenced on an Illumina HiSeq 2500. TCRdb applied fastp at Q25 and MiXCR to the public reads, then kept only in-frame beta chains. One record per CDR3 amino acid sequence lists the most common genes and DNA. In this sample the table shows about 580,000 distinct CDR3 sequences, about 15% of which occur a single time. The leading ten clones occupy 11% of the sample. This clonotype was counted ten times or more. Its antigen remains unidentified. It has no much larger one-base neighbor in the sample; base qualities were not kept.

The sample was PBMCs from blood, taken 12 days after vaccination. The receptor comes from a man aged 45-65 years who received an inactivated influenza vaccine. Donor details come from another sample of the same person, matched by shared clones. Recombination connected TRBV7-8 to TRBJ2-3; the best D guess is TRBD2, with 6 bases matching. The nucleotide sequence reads TGTGCCAGCCAGGAGGGCGGGGTGAGCACAGATACGCAGTATTTT. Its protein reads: CASQEGGVSTDTQYF.